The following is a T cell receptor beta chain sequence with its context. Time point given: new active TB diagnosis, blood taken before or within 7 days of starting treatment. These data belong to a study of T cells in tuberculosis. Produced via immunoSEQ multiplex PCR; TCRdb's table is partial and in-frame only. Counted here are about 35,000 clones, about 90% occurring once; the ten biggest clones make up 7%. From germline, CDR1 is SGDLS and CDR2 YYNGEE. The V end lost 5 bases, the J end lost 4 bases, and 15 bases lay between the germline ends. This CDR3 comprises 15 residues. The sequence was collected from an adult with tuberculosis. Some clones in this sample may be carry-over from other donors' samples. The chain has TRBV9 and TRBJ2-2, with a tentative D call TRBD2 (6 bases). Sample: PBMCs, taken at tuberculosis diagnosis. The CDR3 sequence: CASSTQWGGTGELFF. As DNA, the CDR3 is TGTGCCAGCAGTACCCAGTGGGGAGGCACCGGGGAGCTGTTTTTT.